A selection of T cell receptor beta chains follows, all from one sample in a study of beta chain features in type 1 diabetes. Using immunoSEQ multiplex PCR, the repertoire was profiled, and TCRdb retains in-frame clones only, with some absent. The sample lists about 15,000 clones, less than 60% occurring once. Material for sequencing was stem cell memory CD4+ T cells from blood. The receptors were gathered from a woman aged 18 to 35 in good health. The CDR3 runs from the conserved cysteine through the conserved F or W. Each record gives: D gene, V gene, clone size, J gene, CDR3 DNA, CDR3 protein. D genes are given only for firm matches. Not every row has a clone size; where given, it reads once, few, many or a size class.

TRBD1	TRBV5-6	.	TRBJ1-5	TGTGCCAGCAGTCGAAACGACAGGGGGTATCAGCCCCAGCATTTT	CASSRNDRGYQPQHF
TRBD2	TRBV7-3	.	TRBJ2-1	TGTGCCAGCAGCGAGGGACGGGGGGGATACATGGATGAGCAGTTCTTC	CASSEGRGGYMDEQFF
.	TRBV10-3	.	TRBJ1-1	TGTGCCATCAGTGTGGGGCAGGGCACTGAAGCTTTCTTT	CAISVGQGTEAFF
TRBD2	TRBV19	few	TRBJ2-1	TGTGCCAGTAGTAGGGGACTAGCGGGAGCTGGTGAGCAGTTCTTC	CASSRGLAGAGEQFF
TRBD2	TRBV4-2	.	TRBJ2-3	TGTGCCAGCAGCCCCCCACCGGGACTACCGAGGAGTGATACGCAGTATTTT	CASSPPPGLPRSDTQYF
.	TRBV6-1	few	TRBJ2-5	TGTGCCAGTAAGGCGGGGACCCAGTACTTC	CASKAGTQYF
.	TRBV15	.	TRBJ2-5	TGTGCCACCAGCAGAGATCGCCGGGAGACCCAGTACTTC	CATSRDRRETQYF
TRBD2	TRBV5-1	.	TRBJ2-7	TGCGCCAGCAGCTTGGATAGCGGGAGCTCCTACGAGCAGTACTTC	CASSLDSGSSYEQYF
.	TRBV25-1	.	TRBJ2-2	TGTGCCAGCAGTCCTAGGGGTCCAGGGGCGGGCACCGGGGAGCTGTTTTTT	CASSPRGPGAGTGELFF
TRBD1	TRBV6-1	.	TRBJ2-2	TGTGCCAGCAGTGTCCCGACAGGGGGAGACACCGGGGAGCTGTTTTTT	CASSVPTGGDTGELFF
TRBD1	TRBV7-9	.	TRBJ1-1	TGTGCCAGCAGCTTAGCGTCGTCAGGGGGGACTGAAGCTTTCTTT	CASSLASSGGTEAFF
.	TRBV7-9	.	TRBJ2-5	TGTGCCAGCAGCTTAAATCAGGGGATGGGAGAGACCCAGTACTTC	CASSLNQGMGETQYF
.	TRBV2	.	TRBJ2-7	TGTGCCAGCATTAAGGACAATTTGGGGATAGTTGAGTACTTC	CASIKDNLGIVEYF
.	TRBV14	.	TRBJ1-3	TGTGCCAGCAGCCCTCGGTTATCAGGAAACACCATATATTTT	CASSPRLSGNTIYF
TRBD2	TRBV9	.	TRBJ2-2	TGTGCCAGCAGCGCCCGGACTAGAGGGAACACCGGGGAGCTGTTTTTT	CASSARTRGNTGELFF
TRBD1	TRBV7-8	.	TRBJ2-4	TGTGCCAGCAGCCCACACACGGGGGACAGGGGGGCCAAAAACATTCAGTACTTC	CASSPHTGDRGAKNIQYF
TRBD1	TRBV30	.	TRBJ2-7	TGTGCCTGGAGTGTTGTGACAGGGGGAAAACCCTACGAGCAGTACTTC	CAWSVVTGGKPYEQYF
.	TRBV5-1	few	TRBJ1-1	TGCGCCAGCAGCTTGACAGGGCCCCGGAACACTGAAGCTTTCTTT	CASSLTGPRNTEAFF
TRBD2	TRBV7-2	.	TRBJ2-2	TGTGCCAGCAGCTCACGCGGGAGTACCGGGGAGCTGTTTTTT	CASSSRGSTGELFF
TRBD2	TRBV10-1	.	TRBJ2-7	TGCGCCAGCAGTGAGTCGGCGGGAGTCGACGAGCAGTACTTC	CASSESAGVDEQYF
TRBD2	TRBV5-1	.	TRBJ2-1	TGCGCCAGCAGCTTGGCCGGGCTAGCGGGATATGAGCAGTTCTTC	CASSLAGLAGYEQFF
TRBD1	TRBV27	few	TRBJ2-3	TGTGCCAGCAGTCGACAGGGGGTCACAGATACGCAGTATTTT	CASSRQGVTDTQYF
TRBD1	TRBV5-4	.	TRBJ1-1	TGTGCCAGCAGTTCGGGAGGACAGGGAGGCACTGAAGCTTTCTTT	CASSSGGQGGTEAFF
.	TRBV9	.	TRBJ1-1	TGTGCCAGCAGCGTCGGGACTCGAGAAGCTTTCTTT	CASSVGTREAFF
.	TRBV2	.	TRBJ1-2	TGTGCCAGCAGCGAAGGCGACTATGGCTACACCTTC	CASSEGDYGYTF
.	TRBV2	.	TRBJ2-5	TGTGCCAGCAGAGTTCTAGCCGGGACCCAGTACTTC	CASRVLAGTQYF
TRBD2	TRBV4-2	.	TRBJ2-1	TGTGCCAGCAGCTTGAAGCGACTAGCGGGAGGTTCTTCCTACAATGAGCAGTTCTTC	CASSLKRLAGGSSYNEQFF
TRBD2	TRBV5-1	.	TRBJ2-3	TGCGCCAGCACCCCCTCGGTAGCGGGGGCCACAGATACGCAGTATTTT	CASTPSVAGATDTQYF
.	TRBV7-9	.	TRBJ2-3	TGTGCCAGCAGCCTGATTGAAGGAGGGAGGTTGGATTTT	CASSLIEGGRLDF
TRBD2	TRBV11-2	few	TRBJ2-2	TGTGCCAGCAGCTTAGCCGGGACTAGACGACCCGGGGAGCTGTTTTTT	CASSLAGTRRPGELFF
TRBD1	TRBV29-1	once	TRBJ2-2	TGCAGCACCAATGACAGGGAGAGGAGCGGGGAGCTGTTTTTT	CSTNDRERSGELFF
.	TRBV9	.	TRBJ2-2	TGTGCCAGCAACCCCGACAGCCACTACACCGGGGAGCTGTTTTTT	CASNPDSHYTGELFF
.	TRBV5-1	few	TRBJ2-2	TGCGCCAGCAGCTTGGTCAGGACGAACACCGGGGAGCTGTTTTTT	CASSLVRTNTGELFF
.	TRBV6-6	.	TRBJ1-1	TGTGCCAGCAGTTACAGGGGGACGAACACTGAAGCTTTCTTT	CASSYRGTNTEAFF
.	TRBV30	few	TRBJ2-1	TGTGCCTGGAGTGTACTTACTTCGGGAGAGCAGTTCTTC	CAWSVLTSGEQFF
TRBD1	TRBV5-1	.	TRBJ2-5	TGCGCCAGCAGCTTGGCCGCTGCGACAGGGGAAGAGACCCAGTACTTC	CASSLAAATGEETQYF
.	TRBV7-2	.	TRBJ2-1	TGTGCCAGCAGCTTGAACAGCCTCGTGGGGTTCTTC	CASSLNSLVGFF
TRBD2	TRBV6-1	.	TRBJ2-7	TGTGCCAGCAGTGGACTAGCGGGGGGCGACTACGAGCAGTACTTC	CASSGLAGGDYEQYF
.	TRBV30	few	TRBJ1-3	TGTGCCTGGAGTCACCTCCTCGGCACCATATATTTT	CAWSHLLGTIYF
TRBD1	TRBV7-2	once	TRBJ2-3	TGTGCCAGCAGCTCCTACAGGGGGCGAGCAGATACGCAGTATTTT	CASSSYRGRADTQYF